A single sample is the source of the 23 T cell receptor beta chains below, sequenced in a study of blood T cell repertoires in COVID-19 (dated by TCRdb to 2019 to 2021). Libraries were constructed by the immunoSEQ multiplex PCR assay. What TCRdb holds here is the immuneACCESS table cut down to in-frame rearrangements. Part of the clones is not present; checked against another copy, under half of the missing clones reflect an unresolved V gene, and the others are unexplained. For this sample the table gives over 150,000 clones, of which around 83% were detected only once. Together, the top ten hold 7% to 10% of the sample. Sequencing was performed on peripheral blood. These receptors were obtained from a woman aged 55-70 years with COVID-19, enrolled during active disease.

This clone was observed a few times. This chain connects TRBV9 to TRBJ2-2; 7 nucleotides agree with TRBD2. There are 17 residues in the CDR3. Trimming took 3 bases from V and 4 from J; bases not matched to a gene: 12. From germline, CDR1 is SGDLS and CDR2 YYNGEE. The CDR3 spells CASSGDGWLAATGELFF. CDR3 nucleotide sequence: TGTGCCAGCAGCGGAGATGGATGGCTAGCGGCCACCGGGGAGCTGTTTTTT.

The rearrangement joins TRBV6-5 to TRBJ2-1, with a possible D match to TRBD1 (6 bases). The CDR3 extends over 12 amino acids. Trimming left V 5 bases short and J 9 bases short, with 11 bases between. The V gene's germline CDR1 is MNHEY and CDR2 SVGAGI. CDR3 residues: CASSQGWVEQFF. The CDR3 bases are TGTGCCAGCAGTCAGGGGTGGGTTGAGCAGTTCTTC.

This chain links TRBV6-5 with TRBJ1-1; D unclear. The CDR3 length is 14 residues. Germline V gene sequence: CDR1 MNHEY, CDR2 SVGAGI. Trimming stripped 7 bases from V and 3 bases from J, with 15 bases between. CDR3: CASTKSRGDTEAFF. The CDR3 DNA reads as TGTGCCAGCACCAAGTCCAGAGGCGACACTGAAGCTTTCTTT.

The chain uses TRBV18 and TRBJ1-2; 7 bases map to TRBD1. The CDR3 runs to 17 residues. The V segment lost 5 bases and the J segment 4 bases; nucleotides outside the gene matches: 16. CDR1 is KGHSH and CDR2 is LQKENI in the germline V gene. The CDR3 DNA reads as TGTGCCAGCTCATCACGACAGGGAGCCAGTGGGTTCTATGGCTACACCTTC. Residues: CASSSRQGASGFYGYTF.

This clone was seen a handful of times. The rearrangement joins TRBV3-1 (or the pseudogene TRBV3-2) to TRBJ1-2, with D unresolved. The germline V gene has CDR1 LGHDT and CDR2 YNNKEL (reference sequence). This CDR3 comprises 15 residues. V shed 6 bases and J shed 0 bases, with 14 bases lying between them. The CDR3 protein is CASSQNRKTNYGYTF. DNA for the CDR3: TGTGCCAGCAGTCAGAACAGAAAAACTAACTATGGCTACACCTTC.

The V gene is TRBV6-6, the J gene TRBJ1-1; no reliable D call. V dropped 5 bases and J dropped 1 base, with 11 bases sitting between them. Germline V lookup: CDR1 MNHNY, CDR2 SVGAGI (reference sequence). The CDR3 spans 14 residues. The CDR3 is CASSSRGANTEAFF. The CDR3 DNA reads TGTGCCAGCAGTAGCCGGGGAGCGAACACTGAAGCTTTCTTT.

This clone has a single count. This rearrangement joins TRBV3-1 (or the pseudogene TRBV3-2) to TRBJ1-1, with D perhaps TRBD1 (6 bases). Looked up from germline, CDR1 is LGHDT and CDR2 is YNNKEL (reference sequence). This CDR3 is built from 14 residues. Trimming stripped 2 bases from V and 3 bases from J, with 10 bases between. DNA for the CDR3: TGTGCCAGCAGCCAATGGGGGCGGGACACTGAAGCTTTCTTT. This encodes CASSQWGRDTEAFF.

J is TRBJ2-1 and V is TRBV11-2; a weak D match, TRBD1 (5 bases). The V gene's germline CDR1 is SGHAT and CDR2 FQNNGV. V was cut by 0 bases and J by 10 bases, with 7 bases left in between. This CDR3 has 12 residues. The DNA for the CDR3 is TGTGCCAGCAGCTTAGATCCAGGGGAGCAGTTCTTC. The encoded protein is CASSLDPGEQFF.

The V call is TRBV6-5, the J call TRBJ1-1, with 8 bases matching TRBD1. The CDR3 is 15 amino acids. Trimming took 6 bases from V and 4 from J; bases not matched to a gene: 10. Germline V CDR1 and CDR2: MNHEY, SVGAGI. CDR3 amino acids: CASRLTGAGGTEAFF. The DNA of the CDR3 is TGTGCCAGCAGATTGACAGGGGCAGGAGGCACTGAAGCTTTCTTT.

The chain uses TRBV5-5 and TRBJ1-2; D is perhaps TRBD1 (6 bases). This CDR3 has 15 amino acids. Germline-derived CDR1 and CDR2 are SGHKS and YYEKEE (reference sequence). V was pared by 4 bases and J by 5 bases, with 18 bases between. DNA for the CDR3: TGTGCCAGCAGCCACAGACAGGCAACGGGGTATGGCTACACCTTC. Translated, it gives CASSHRQATGYGYTF.

The sample holds many counts of this clone. The chain joins TRBV19 to TRBJ1-1; D is ambiguous. Trimming stripped 6 bases from V and 5 bases from J, with 10 bases between. CDR1 and CDR2 (germline): LNHDA, SQIVND (reference sequence). This CDR3 contains 12 residues. CDR3 nucleotide sequence: TGTGCCAGTAGGTCGGGTATTACTGAAGCTTTCTTT. It yields the protein CASRSGITEAFF.

This chain uses TRBV7-9 with TRBJ2-1; D might be TRBD2 (5 bases). V was shortened by 0 bases and J by 4 bases, with 19 bases between the two germline ends. Germline V gene data show CDR1 as SEHNR and CDR2 as FQNEAQ (reference sequence). The CDR3 is made up of 18 amino acids. The CDR3 region has the DNA TGTGCCAGCAGCTTAGCTCAGCTGCTAGAGGGAAGTTACAATGAGCAGTTCTTC. It translates to CASSLAQLLEGSYNEQFF.

The chain has TRBV25-1 and TRBJ2-3; TRBD2 aligns across 11 bases. This CDR3 has 16 amino acids. Germline V CDR1 and CDR2: MGHDK, SYGVNS. V dropped 1 base and J dropped 4; count of bases not matched to a gene: 4. The CDR3 here is CASSEFLAGGSDTQYF. CDR3 DNA: TGTGCCAGCAGTGAATTCCTAGCGGGAGGATCAGATACGCAGTATTTT.

This chain links TRBV5-1 with TRBJ2-3; possible D gene TRBD1, 5 bases. V was pared by 4 bases and J by 6 bases, with 15 bases between. This CDR3 is 14 amino acids long. In germline, CDR1 is SGHRS, CDR2 YFSETQ. CDR3 bases: TGCGCCAGCAGCCAGACTCCAGGGTCCGATACGCAGTATTTT. It specifies CASSQTPGSDTQYF.

This sequence joins TRBV2 and TRBJ1-5; possibly TRBD1 for D (5 bases). This CDR3 has 14 amino acids. CDR1 and CDR2 from the germline V gene are SNHLY and FYNNEI. V lost 5 bases, J lost 3 bases, and 11 bases lay in between. The CDR3 sequence: CASSPQGLNQPQHF. Here the CDR3 DNA reads TGTGCCAGCAGTCCTCAGGGCCTCAATCAGCCCCAGCATTTT.

This clone was seen only a few times. V gene TRBV27 combines with J gene TRBJ1-2, with TRBD1 matching over 7 bases. V trimming: 6 bases; J trimming: 7 bases; junction bases outside the gene matches: 8. The CDR3 loop spans 13 amino acids. Germline values: CDR1 MNHEY, CDR2 SMNVEV (reference sequence). The CDR3 bases are TGTGCCAGCAGCCCCACAGGGGATCGTGGCTACACCTTC. Translated, it gives CASSPTGDRGYTF.

The CDR3 coding sequence is TGTGCCAGCTCACCAGGGACAGGGATTAACACCGGGGAGCTGTTTTTT. Protein: CASSPGTGINTGELFF. This chain joins TRBV18 and TRBJ2-2; TRBD1 aligns across 9 bases. Germline V lookup: CDR1 KGHSH, CDR2 LQKENI. V lost 2 bases to trimming and J lost 2 bases; unmatched junction nucleotides: 3. This CDR3 spans 16 amino acids.

This chain links TRBV6-5 with TRBJ1-1; unclear D gene. Between the trimmed V and J ends, which lost 7 bases and 1 base, there was a span of 13 bases. CDR1 and CDR2 (germline): MNHEY, SVGAGI. The CDR3 is 14 residues long. The CDR3 DNA reads TGTGCCAGCAAAGTCGACACCTGGAACACTGAAGCTTTCTTT. It codes for CASKVDTWNTEAFF.

V is TRBV15 and J is TRBJ1-5; D is unresolved. The V gene lost 5 bases and the J gene lost 1 base, with 9 bases spanning the gap. CDR3 length: 14 residues. The germline CDR1 and CDR2 sequences are LNHNV and YYDKDF (reference sequence). The chain's CDR3 is CATSGLQSNQPQHF. DNA of the CDR3: TGTGCCACCAGCGGACTACAGAGCAATCAGCCCCAGCATTTT.

The chain couples TRBV18 to TRBJ1-1; 8 positions match TRBD1. This CDR3 has 14 amino acids. The germline CDR1 and CDR2 sequences are KGHSH and LQKENI. Germline trimming cut 5 bases from V and 3 bases from J; bases unmatched to any gene: 5. The CDR3 DNA is TGTGCCAGCTCAGGACAGGGAGGGGACACTGAAGCTTTCTTT. Its protein product is CASSGQGGDTEAFF. Together with reference TRBV18 and TRBJ1-1, the CDR3 gives the full variable domain: NAGVMQNPRHLVRRRGQEARLRCSPMKGHSHVYWYRQLPEEGLKFMVYLQKENIIDESGMPKERFSAEFPKEGPSILRIQQVVRGDSAAYFCASSGQGGDTEAFFGQGTRLTVV.

The chain has TRBV25-1 and TRBJ1-4, with a possible D match to TRBD1 (6 bases). The CDR3 is 12 residues long. V lost 8 bases, J lost 7 bases, and 11 bases lay in between. CDR1 MGHDK and CDR2 SYGVNS come from the germline V gene. In DNA form, the CDR3 reads TGTGCCAGCCGGCAGGGGCCTGAAAAACTGTTTTTT. Encoded protein: CASRQGPEKLFF.

The chain is built from TRBV27 and TRBJ1-2; TRBD1 agrees at 8 bases. There are 13 residues in the CDR3. With 6 bases clipped from V and 9 bases from J, the junction kept 9 bases outside the gene matches. Germline V gives CDR1 MNHEY, CDR2 SMNVEV (reference sequence). CDR3 sequence reads: CASRRGQGRRYTF. CDR3 DNA: TGTGCCAGCAGGCGAGGACAGGGCAGACGCTACACCTTC.

The rearrangement links TRBV6-5 to TRBJ1-1; the D is unclear. Germline assignment: CDR1 MNHEY and CDR2 SVGAGI. Trimming removed 0 bases at V and 3 bases at J, with 8 bases between. This CDR3 comprises 14 residues. This CDR3 reads CASSYSRRDTEAFF. The CDR3 DNA reads as TGTGCCAGCAGTTACTCGAGGAGAGACACTGAAGCTTTCTTT.